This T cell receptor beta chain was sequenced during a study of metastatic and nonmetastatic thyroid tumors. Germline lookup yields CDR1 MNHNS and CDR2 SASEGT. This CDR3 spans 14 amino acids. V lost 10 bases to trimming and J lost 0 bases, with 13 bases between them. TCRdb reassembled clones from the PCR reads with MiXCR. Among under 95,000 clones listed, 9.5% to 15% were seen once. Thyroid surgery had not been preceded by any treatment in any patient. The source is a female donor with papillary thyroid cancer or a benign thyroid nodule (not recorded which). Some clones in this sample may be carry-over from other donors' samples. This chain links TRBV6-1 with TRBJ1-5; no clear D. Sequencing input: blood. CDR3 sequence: CATKGLNSNQPQHF. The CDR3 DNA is TGTGCCACCAAGGGTCTCAATAGCAATCAGCCCCAGCATTTT.